The 24 T cell receptor beta chains in this list originate from one sample, sequenced in a study of cytomegalovirus exposure and HLA in healthy donors. The primer mix had 60 Vbeta and 13 Jbeta primers. Assay: immunoSEQ multiplex PCR; the TCRdb copy retains only in-frame clones and omits some. Its listing shows roughly 60,000 clones. Sequencing was done on a sample of PBMCs. Source of these receptors: a male donor in good health and CMV-seronegative.

Here the CDR3 reads CASSPSTGVEKLFF. DNA of the CDR3: TGTGCCAGCTCACCATCGACAGGGGTTGAAAAACTGTTTTTT. This chain connects TRBV18 to TRBJ1-4, with 8 bases identical to TRBD1. The V gene end was trimmed by 2 bases and the J gene end by 7 bases; junction bases not matched to a gene: 3. Germline V lookup: CDR1 KGHSH, CDR2 LQKENI. The CDR3 runs 14 residues. The full variable domain, in which reference TRBV18 and TRBJ1-4 provide the parts outside the CDR3, is NAGVMQNPRHLVRRRGQEARLRCSPMKGHSHVYWYRQLPEEGLKFMVYLQKENIIDESGMPKERFSAEFPKEGPSILRIQQVVRGDSAAYFCASSPSTGVEKLFFGSGTQLSVL.

This clone is medium-sized by frequency. The chain links TRBV2 to TRBJ1-1; maybe TRBD1 (5 bases). This CDR3 has 13 residues. Trimming cost V 6 bases and J 0 bases, with 8 bases left between them. Germline CDR1 and CDR2: SNHLY and FYNNEI. CDR3 region: CASRQDMNTEAFF. DNA of the CDR3: TGTGCCAGCAGGCAGGACATGAACACTGAAGCTTTCTTT. Full variable domain (outside the CDR3, taken from reference TRBV2 and TRBJ1-1): EPEVTQTPSHQVTQMGQEVILRCVPISNHLYFYWYRQILGQKVEFLVSFYNNEISEKSEIFDDQFSVERPDGSNFTLKIRSTKLEDSAMYFCASRQDMNTEAFFGQGTRLTVV.

The V gene is TRBV7-2, the J gene TRBJ1-4, with D maybe TRBD1 (6 bases). This CDR3 is 17 amino acids long. V lost 2 bases and J lost 7, with 20 bases in between. Germline CDR1 reads SGHTA; CDR2 reads FQGNSA. The CDR3 bases are TGTGCCAGCAGCTTAAGGAGTGTCAGGGGCGCGGGTGAAAAACTGTTTTTT. This translates into CASSLRSVRGAGEKLFF.

A note on this clone: The same CDR3 is also encoded by other DNA sequences in this sample. The chain combines TRBV2 with TRBJ2-7; perhaps TRBD2 as D (5 bases). Germline-derived CDR1 and CDR2 are SNHLY and FYNNEI. The V gene lost 7 bases and the J gene lost 0 bases, with 19 bases spanning the gap. This CDR3 contains 16 residues. CDR3 in DNA: TGTGCCAGCAACCACGGGGAAGGCACTAGCTCCTACGAGCAGTACTTC. Translated, it gives CASNHGEGTSSYEQYF.

V gene TRBV27 combines with J gene TRBJ2-7, with 11 nucleotides matching TRBD2. Germline trimming cut 3 bases from V and 2 bases from J; bases unmatched to any gene: 6. The CDR3 is 16 amino acids. Germline V gene data show CDR1 as MNHEY and CDR2 as SMNVEV (reference sequence). The CDR3 DNA sequence: TGTGCCAGCAGTTTTGGGGGGACTAGCGGACCCTACGAGCAGTACTTC. The encoded protein is CASSFGGTSGPYEQYF.

This sequence joins TRBV7-9 and TRBJ2-1; 9 bases are a match to TRBD1. This CDR3 comprises 16 residues. V dropped 5 bases and J dropped 5; count of bases not matched to a gene: 10. The germline V gene encodes CDR1 SEHNR and CDR2 FQNEAQ (reference sequence). CDR3 loop: CASSPTGTGFNNEQFF. The CDR3 DNA reads TGTGCCAGCAGCCCTACAGGGACAGGGTTTAACAATGAGCAGTTCTTC.

The J gene is TRBJ2-7, the V gene TRBV7-6; a possible D gene is TRBD1 (5 bases). Trimming left V 2 bases short and J 4 bases short, with 12 bases between. Germline CDR1 and CDR2: SGHVS and FNYEAQ. This CDR3 spans 14 amino acids. The CDR3 region has the DNA TGTGCCAGCAGCTTACAGGGCCCCGGGTACGAGCAGTACTTC. Its translation: CASSLQGPGYEQYF.

The chain recombines TRBV5-1 with TRBJ2-1, with D perhaps TRBD1 (5 bases). The germline gives CDR1 SGHRS, CDR2 YFSETQ. Trimming took off 7 bases at V and 5 bases at J, with 13 bases between the two ends. This CDR3 is 13 amino acids long. In DNA, the CDR3 is TGCGCCAGCCTCCCGGACACGGACAATGAGCAGTTCTTC. Encoded protein: CASLPDTDNEQFF.

As concerns this clone: Relative to the germline gene, one junction end is altered; a read error may explain this. This chain uses TRBV28 with TRBJ1-5; D might be TRBD1 (5 bases). The CDR3 is 19 amino acids. CDR1 and CDR2 from the germline V gene are MDHEN and SYDVKM. The CDR3 sequence is CASTLRVGRRGYSNQHQHF. CDR3 nucleotides: TGTGCCAGCACCCTTAGGGTGGGGCGTCGTGGGTATAGCAATCAGCACCAGCATTTT.

The chain has TRBV29-1 and TRBJ1-1, with D tentatively TRBD1 (6 bases). V dropped 4 bases and J dropped 2 bases, with 17 bases sitting between them. Germline assignment: CDR1 SQVTM and CDR2 ANQGSEA. The CDR3 covers 15 residues. The CDR3 nucleotides are TGCAGCGTTGTATGGGGGCCCTTGACAAACACTGAAGCTTTCTTT. This translates into CSVVWGPLTNTEAFF.

The chain combines TRBV7-8 with TRBJ2-3, with TRBD2 as a possible D gene (6 bases). The V end was cut by 0 bases, the J end by 4 bases, with 20 bases between. Germline V CDR1 and CDR2: SGHVS, FQNEAQ. CDR3 size: 18 residues. The CDR3 bases are TGTGCCAGCAGCTTAGCCCCCGGGTGGAGGGGATTATCAGATACGCAGTATTTT. Translating it yields CASSLAPGWRGLSDTQYF.

This chain joins TRBV5-1 and TRBJ2-5, with a possible D match to TRBD2 (7 bases). Germline-derived CDR1 and CDR2 are SGHRS and YFSETQ. The CDR3 runs 15 residues. Deletions cut 1 base from V and 0 bases from J, with 10 bases between. The CDR3 coding sequence is TGCGCCAGCAGCTTGAGGGGGGGGTACCAAGAGACCCAGTACTTC. It codes for CASSLRGGYQETQYF.

The genes are TRBV18 and TRBJ2-7; D unresolved. Trimming stripped 1 base from V and 2 bases from J, with 9 bases between. The CDR3 is 14 amino acids. Germline V CDR1 and CDR2: KGHSH, LQKENI. CDR3 residues: CASSPRQSAYEQYF. The CDR3 DNA reads as TGTGCCAGCTCACCACGCCAGAGCGCCTACGAGCAGTACTTC.

The chain combines TRBV5-6 with TRBJ2-7; 11 bases agree with TRBD2. In germline, CDR1 is SGHDT, CDR2 YYEEEE. The CDR3 extends over 19 amino acids. The V gene end was trimmed by 3 bases and the J gene end by 4 bases; junction bases not matched to a gene: 18. CDR3 nucleotide sequence: TGTGCCAGCAGCTCGACCGGGACTAGCGGTGCAGCGATAGTTTACGAGCAGTACTTC. Translation gives CASSSTGTSGAAIVYEQYF.

The chain recombines TRBV7-9 with TRBJ1-4, with 7 bases fitting TRBD1. Germline V lookup: CDR1 SEHNR, CDR2 FQNEAQ (reference sequence). With 3 bases clipped from V and 5 bases from J, the junction kept 9 bases outside the gene matches. This CDR3 spans 16 amino acids. CDR3 protein: CASSFGQDRVNEKLFF. The CDR3 nucleotides read TGTGCCAGCAGCTTTGGACAGGATCGGGTCAATGAAAAACTGTTTTTT.

The chain is built from TRBV7-8 and TRBJ1-4; D is unresolved. Germline V CDR1 and CDR2: SGHVS, FQNEAQ. Trimming left V 4 bases short and J 5 bases short, with 5 bases between. CDR3 length: 12 amino acids. The CDR3: CASSSSNEKLFF. CDR3 nucleotides: TGTGCCAGCAGCTCTAGCAATGAAAAACTGTTTTTT.

This chain links TRBV5-6 with TRBJ1-2; 9 bases are shared with TRBD1. With 4 bases clipped from V and 7 bases from J, the junction kept 5 bases outside the gene matches. CDR1 SGHDT and CDR2 YYEEEE come from the germline V gene. CDR3 size: 13 residues. The DNA of the CDR3 is TGTGCCAGCAGCGTACAGGGGGCGAGTGGCTACACCTTC. Amino acids: CASSVQGASGYTF. The full variable domain, its missing parts supplied by reference TRBV5-6 and TRBJ1-2, is DAGVTQSPTHLIKTRGQQVTLRCSPKSGHDTVSWYQQALGQGPQFIFQYYEEEERQRGNFPDRFSGHQFPNYSSELNVNALLLGDSALYLCASSVQGASGYTFGSGTRLTVV.

V usage is TRBV5-5 and J usage is TRBJ2-7; 10 nucleotides agree with TRBD1. Germline V gene sequence: CDR1 SGHKS, CDR2 YYEKEE (reference sequence). The J segment lost 2 bases and the V segment lost 2 bases, leaving 7 bases of the junction unmatched. This CDR3 is 16 amino acids long. The CDR3 spells CASSFSPGQGPYEQYF. The CDR3 DNA reads TGTGCCAGCAGCTTCTCACCGGGACAGGGGCCCTACGAGCAGTACTTC.

CDR3 DNA sequence: TGTGCCAGCAGCGTGGGAGGGAGAGGATTGTCCTACGAGCAGTACTTC. Residues: CASSVGGRGLSYEQYF. The chain employs TRBV9 and TRBJ2-7; 7 bases are a match to TRBD2. The V segment lost 2 bases and the J segment 1 base; nucleotides outside the gene matches: 9. The length of the CDR3 is 16 residues. Germline assignment: CDR1 SGDLS and CDR2 YYNGEE.

The chain couples TRBV4-2 to TRBJ2-2; 11 positions match TRBD2. V trimming: 1 base; J trimming: 6 bases; junction bases outside the gene matches: 10. Per germline, CDR1 LGHNA and CDR2 YNFKEQ. The CDR3 consists of 18 residues. The CDR3 loop is CASSQGGIGTSGAGELFF. Written as DNA, the CDR3 is TGTGCCAGCAGCCAAGGGGGGATAGGGACTAGCGGAGCCGGGGAGCTGTTTTTT.

This rearrangement joins TRBV6-1 to TRBJ2-4; maybe TRBD2 (6 bases). The CDR3 is 14 residues long. Per the germline V gene, CDR1 is MNHNS and CDR2 is SASEGT. Trimming shortened V by 5 bases and J by 6 bases, and 14 bases separated the two germline ends. The CDR3 protein is CASSFGGSGNIQYF. CDR3 in DNA: TGTGCCAGCAGTTTCGGGGGTTCTGGAAACATTCAGTACTTC.

The chain links TRBV6-6 to TRBJ1-1; possible D gene TRBD1, 6 bases. The CDR3 contains 15 residues. Germline V lookup: CDR1 MNHNY, CDR2 SVGAGI (reference sequence). Trimming took off 0 bases at V and 3 bases at J, with 11 bases between the two ends. The CDR3 sequence is CASSYSRSGDTEAFF. The DNA of the CDR3 is TGTGCCAGCAGTTACTCGAGGTCAGGGGACACTGAAGCTTTCTTT.

On this clone itself: The sample holds other DNA sequences that translate to the same CDR3. The rearrangement uses TRBV7-9 and TRBJ1-5; perhaps TRBD1 as D (6 bases). The CDR3 totals 14 residues. Per the germline V gene, CDR1 is SEHNR and CDR2 is FQNEAQ (reference sequence). V was trimmed by 1 base and J by 7 bases, leaving 11 bases between them. As DNA, the CDR3 is TGTGCCAGCAGCTTAGGAGGGGGTGGACAGCCCCAGCATTTT. Its protein is CASSLGGGGQPQHF.

The V and J genes are TRBV29-1 and TRBJ2-7; 10 bases map to TRBD2. The length of the CDR3 is 13 residues. Germline assignment: CDR1 SQVTM and CDR2 ANQGSEA. With 6 bases clipped from V and 5 bases from J, the junction kept 7 bases outside the gene matches. The CDR3 sequence: CSVGSGRADEQYF. The CDR3 coding sequence is TGCAGCGTCGGGAGCGGGAGGGCCGACGAGCAGTACTTC.